This T cell receptor beta chain stems from a study of T cell responses to AZD1222 COVID-19 vaccine. For this clone: Antigen specificity is unknown.

Profiled with immunoSEQ multiplex PCR; TCRdb holds only in-frame clones, not every one. Of 80,000 to 95,000 clones in the sample, about 90% are singletons; the top ten hold around 6%. Study-wide results and limits: An increase in Spike-specific TCR breadth and depth was observed after two AZD1222 doses. White British ancestry dominated among donors, who included more females, and clonal diversity was possibly underestimated. Reportedly, close to half of spike-specific TCRs are directed against unmutated variant regions. Only a handful of people who got AZD1222 tested seropositive at baseline.

Source: peripheral blood, taken on day 0 of AZD1222 vaccination. The TCR sequence derives from an adult in good health.

CDR3 region: CASSQQGRVTEAFF. DNA for the CDR3: TGTGCCAGCAGCCAACAGGGACGTGTCACTGAAGCTTTCTTT. J is TRBJ1-1 and V is TRBV7-8; D is possibly TRBD1 (6 bases). The V gene's germline CDR1 is SGHVS and CDR2 FQNEAQ. Trimming took 5 bases from V and 4 from J, leaving 14 bases between them. This CDR3 has 14 amino acids.